This entry lists 23 T cell receptor beta chains sequenced from one sample in a study of blood T cells in healthy people across ages. With a J-beta primer mix and a sample-barcoded 5' primer, a second PCR ran roughly 6 to 11 cycles. One entry per CDR3 protein, called by TCRdb with MiXCR from the 5' RACE reads. The sample comprises 1.5 million to 2 million distinct CDR3 sequences, about two fifths of which are singletons, and roughly 23% rests with the top ten. The sequenced sample consisted of blood. The source of these receptors is a human donor in good health.

The CDR3 loop reads CSARARGAKNIQYF. The DNA of the CDR3 is TGCAGTGCTAGAGCCCGGGGGGCCAAAAACATTCAGTACTTC. This chain joins TRBV20-1 and TRBJ2-4; tentative D call: TRBD2 (6 bases). Trimming removed 1 base from V and 1 base from J, with 8 bases in between. Germline V gives CDR1 DFQATT, CDR2 SNEGSKA (reference sequence). This CDR3 has 14 amino acids.

This clonotype was recorded at least ten times. This chain links TRBV12-3 or TRBV12-4 with TRBJ1-1; D not certain. The ends were cut back, 6 bases at V and 2 bases at J, with 10 bases in the middle. This CDR3 is built from 13 residues. CDR3 sequence reads: CASSRSRNTEAFF. CDR3 sequence (DNA): TGTGCCAGCAGCCGTTCCCGTAACACTGAAGCTTTCTTT.

The CDR3 is CASSYEGRATEAFF. CDR3 nucleotide sequence: TGTGCCAGCAGTTACGAGGGGAGGGCCACTGAAGCTTTCTTT. The J gene is TRBJ1-1, the V gene TRBV6-6; D is possibly TRBD1 (5 bases). CDR3 length: 14 amino acids. Germline V gene lookup returns CDR1 MNHNY and CDR2 SVGAGI (reference sequence). Trimming took 2 bases from V and 4 from J, leaving 11 bases between them.

There are a few counts of this clonotype. The V call is TRBV6-1, the J call TRBJ2-5; D might be TRBD2 (6 bases). The CDR3 loop spans 14 amino acids. V was shortened by 3 bases and J by 5 bases, with 13 bases between the two germline ends. CDR1 and CDR2 from the germline V gene are MNHNS and SASEGT. This CDR3 reads CASSDSGGRETQYF. In nucleotides, the CDR3 is TGTGCCAGCAGTGATAGCGGAGGAAGGGAGACCCAGTACTTC.

This clonotype was recorded once. The V and J genes are TRBV29-1 and TRBJ2-5, with 12 bases identical to TRBD2. The V segment lost 0 bases and the J segment 4 bases; nucleotides outside the gene matches: 0. CDR1 is SQVTM, CDR2 ANQGSEA, per germline. This CDR3 region has 14 residues. CDR3 coding DNA: TGCAGCGTTGAAGAGACTAGCGGGGGAGAGACCCAGTACTTC. It yields the protein CSVEETSGGETQYF.

This chain joins TRBV20-1 and TRBJ2-5; D is possibly TRBD1 (6 bases). The CDR3 sequence is 14 residues long. Trimming removed 3 bases at V and 12 bases at J, with 23 bases between. Germline CDR1 reads DFQATT; CDR2 reads SNEGSKA (reference sequence). DNA of the CDR3: TGCAGTGCTAGCGAAGGGTGGGACACCCGAAGGGAGTACTTC. The encoded protein is CSASEGWDTRREYF.

This clonotype was counted between two and nine times. The rearrangement links TRBV7-9 to TRBJ1-2, with 7 bases aligning to TRBD1. V shed 5 bases and J 4 bases; nucleotides not matched to a gene: 7. CDR1 is SEHNR, CDR2 FQNEAQ, per germline (reference sequence). The CDR3 covers 14 residues. The CDR3 nucleotides read TGTGCCAGCAGCCCCCTGGGACAGACCTATGGCTACACCTTC. Translating gives CASSPLGQTYGYTF.

This chain connects TRBV5-5 to TRBJ2-5, with 8 bases fitting TRBD1. The CDR3 extends over 15 amino acids. The trim removed 4 bases at V and 5 bases at J, leaving 10 bases unmatched. The germline V gene encodes CDR1 SGHKS and CDR2 YYEKEE (reference sequence). Here the CDR3 reads CASSPKRTGNETQYF. The CDR3 nucleotides are TGTGCCAGCAGCCCTAAGAGGACAGGGAATGAGACCCAGTACTTC.

This clonotype was counted once. This chain connects TRBV7-9 to TRBJ1-2, with D possibly matching TRBD1 (5 bases). CDR1 SEHNR and CDR2 FQNEAQ come from the germline V gene (reference sequence). The CDR3 has 17 amino acids. V was trimmed by 2 bases and J by 2 bases, leaving 18 bases between them. CDR3 in DNA: TGTGCCAGCAGCTTATTATGGGACGACAAGGGGAACTATGGCTACACCTTC. It translates to CASSLLWDDKGNYGYTF.

This clonotype was detected a few times. This sequence joins TRBV11-3 and TRBJ1-1, with a possible D match to TRBD1 (6 bases). Germline CDR1 is SGHNT and CDR2 is YENEEA. This CDR3 spans 13 amino acids. Between the trimmed V and J ends, which lost 2 bases and 11 bases, there was a span of 15 bases. The CDR3 sequence: CASSLSVQGTAFF. CDR3 sequence (DNA): TGTGCCAGCAGCTTAAGTGTACAGGGAACGGCTTTCTTT.

Many counts were recorded for this clonotype. Here the CDR3 reads CASSTYYNEQFF. The CDR3 bases are TGTGCCAGCAGCACCTACTACAATGAGCAGTTCTTC. The chain has TRBV7-2 and TRBJ2-1, with no clear D. V was trimmed by 5 bases and J by 3 bases, leaving 5 bases between them. From germline, CDR1 is SGHTA and CDR2 FQGNSA. CDR3 length equals 12 residues.

The rearrangement links TRBV7-9 to TRBJ2-3; 7 bases align to TRBD1. The CDR3 has 14 amino acids. Trimming removed 6 bases from V and 4 bases from J; junction bases left unmatched: 7. Per germline, CDR1 SEHNR and CDR2 FQNEAQ (reference sequence). This CDR3 reads CASSSGQAADTQYF. The CDR3 bases are TGTGCCAGCAGTTCCGGACAGGCGGCAGATACGCAGTATTTT.

This clonotype was seen a handful of times. The CDR3 DNA reads as TGTGCCAGCAGCGATTCGTCCGGGACAGGGGGCCATACGCAGTATTTT. The encoded protein is CASSDSSGTGGHTQYF. This chain uses TRBV9 with TRBJ2-3; 12 positions match TRBD1. Germline loops: CDR1 SGDLS, CDR2 YYNGEE. The J segment lost 7 bases and the V segment lost 3 bases, leaving 9 bases of the junction unmatched. The CDR3 is 16 residues long. The full variable domain, completed using reference TRBV9 and TRBJ2-3, is DSGVTQTPKHLITATGQRVTLRCSPRSGDLSVYWYQQSLDQGLQFLIQYYNGEERAKGNILERFSAQQFPDLHSELNLSSLELGDSALYFCASSDSSGTGGHTQYFGPGTRLTVL.

This clonotype appeared a few times. The chain recombines TRBV7-3 with TRBJ2-2; D ambiguous. CDR1 is SGHTA and CDR2 is FQGTGA in the germline V gene. This CDR3 has 13 amino acids. Trimming stripped 0 bases from V and 7 bases from J, with 6 bases between. CDR3 sequence reads: CASSLTPGGELFF. The CDR3 DNA reads TGTGCCAGCAGCTTAACCCCGGGCGGGGAGCTGTTTTTT.

This clonotype was seen only a few times. V gene TRBV4-3 combines with J gene TRBJ1-2, with D perhaps matching TRBD1 (6 bases). Trimming stripped 0 bases from V and 4 bases from J, with 18 bases between. Germline V gene data show CDR1 as LGHNA and CDR2 as YSLEER. This CDR3 region has 17 residues. This CDR3 is CASSQDLEDSRIYGYTF. As DNA, the CDR3 is TGCGCCAGCAGCCAAGATTTAGAGGACAGCCGGATCTATGGCTACACCTTC.

The chain has TRBV6-6 and TRBJ2-3, with 8 bases lining up with TRBD2. In germline, CDR1 is MNHNY, CDR2 SVGAGI (reference sequence). V shed 3 bases, J shed 4 bases, and the junction held 9 bases outside the gene matches. The CDR3 sequence is 16 residues long. CDR3 protein: CASSYRTSSRADTQYF. DNA for the CDR3: TGTGCCAGCAGTTATCGGACTAGCTCTAGGGCAGATACGCAGTATTTT.

The chain couples TRBV12-3 or TRBV12-4 to TRBJ2-3, with 7 bases that match TRBD2. Trimming removed 8 bases from V and 7 bases from J; junction bases left unmatched: 12. CDR3 length: 14 amino acids. For the CDR3, the DNA is TGTGCCAGCCGAGTGGGCGGGGGTATGAATACGCAGTATTTT. The encoded protein is CASRVGGGMNTQYF.

This rearrangement joins TRBV20-1 to TRBJ2-7; TRBD2 might be the D (6 bases). Per germline, CDR1 DFQATT and CDR2 SNEGSKA (reference sequence). V was pared by 5 bases and J by 2 bases, with 13 bases between. The CDR3 contains 13 residues. CDR3 nucleotides: TGCAGTGCTCTGGCGGGGAGGACCTACGAGCAGTACTTC. Translating it yields CSALAGRTYEQYF.

The chain recombines TRBV29-1 with TRBJ1-1, with D uncertain. Deletions cut 5 bases from V and 1 base from J, with 14 bases between. Germline CDR1 SQVTM, CDR2 ANQGSEA. This CDR3 has 14 residues. In DNA, the CDR3 is TGCAGCGTTCGAAAGGAGGGCGAGAACACTGAAGCTTTCTTT. Encoded protein: CSVRKEGENTEAFF.

The genes are TRBV4-1 and TRBJ2-5; D is uncertain. The DNA end is a closer match to TRBJ2-7, so the J assignment may be wrong. Germline V CDR1 and CDR2: MGHRA, YSYEKL. The CDR3 loop spans 13 amino acids. CDR3 DNA sequence: TGCGCCAGCAGCCCAGCCCCGCTCTACGAGCAGTACTTC. This encodes CASSPAPLYEQYF.

V is TRBV5-5 and J is TRBJ2-1; no clear D. The CDR3 is 14 amino acids. V lost 4 bases and J 3 bases, leaving 11 bases between the germline ends. Germline values: CDR1 SGHKS, CDR2 YYEKEE (reference sequence). CDR3 loop: CASSQDRYYNEQFF. CDR3 in DNA: TGTGCCAGCAGCCAGGACCGCTACTACAATGAGCAGTTCTTC.

The sample holds a few counts of this clonotype. One junction end disagrees with the germline gene, perhaps due to a read error. This sequence joins TRBV7-2 and TRBJ2-7; TRBD1 agrees at 8 bases. The CDR3 length is 15 residues. Germline CDR1 SGHTA, CDR2 FQGNSA. CDR3 in DNA: TGTGCCCGCAGCTCCCAGGGGGCTGCTATCTACGAGCAGTACTTC. Amino acids: CARSSQGAAIYEQYF.

This clonotype showed up many times. The chain has TRBV5-1 and TRBJ2-1; 11 bases line up with TRBD2. V lost 2 bases, J lost 2 bases, and 6 bases stayed unmatched. Germline values: CDR1 SGHRS, CDR2 YFSETQ. The CDR3 runs to 17 residues. CDR3 in amino acids: CASSFRDSGGAYNEQFF. The CDR3 DNA reads as TGCGCCAGCAGCTTTAGGGATAGCGGGGGGGCCTACAATGAGCAGTTCTTC.